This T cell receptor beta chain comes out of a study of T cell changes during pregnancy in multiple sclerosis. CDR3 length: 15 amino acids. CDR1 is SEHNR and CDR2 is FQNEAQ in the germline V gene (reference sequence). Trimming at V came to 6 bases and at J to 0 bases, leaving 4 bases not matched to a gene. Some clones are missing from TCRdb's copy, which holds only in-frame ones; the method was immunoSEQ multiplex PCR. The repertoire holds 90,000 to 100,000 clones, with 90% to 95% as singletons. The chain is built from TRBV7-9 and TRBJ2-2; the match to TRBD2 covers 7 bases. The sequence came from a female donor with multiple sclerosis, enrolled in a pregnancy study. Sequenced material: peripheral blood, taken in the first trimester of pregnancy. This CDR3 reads CASSPGTTNTGELFF. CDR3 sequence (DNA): TGTGCCAGCAGTCCCGGGACTACGAACACCGGGGAGCTGTTTTTT.